The TCR beta chain described here comes from a study of cytomegalovirus exposure and HLA in healthy donors. General study findings and limits: Analyzed later, most CMV-associated TCR beta chains appeared HLA-restricted.

About this clone itself: Its matching antigen is unknown.

This CDR3 spans 15 amino acids. CDR1 and CDR2 from the germline V gene are SGHNT and YYREEE (reference sequence). V lost 4 bases and J lost 4, with 15 bases in between. Both 60 Vbeta primers and 13 Jbeta primers went into the PCR. Profiling relied on immunoSEQ multiplex PCR, and the TCRdb table lists in-frame clones only, not all of them. This table holds about 180,000 clones, 79% found once. Sequences were obtained from PBMCs. The J gene is TRBJ2-1, the V gene TRBV5-4; TRBD1 might be the D (5 bases). This TCR came from a woman in her forties in good health and CMV-seronegative. Written as DNA, the CDR3 is TGTGCCAGCAGCCTCCCAGGGCCCGTTTACAATGAGCAGTTCTTC. Protein: CASSLPGPVYNEQFF.